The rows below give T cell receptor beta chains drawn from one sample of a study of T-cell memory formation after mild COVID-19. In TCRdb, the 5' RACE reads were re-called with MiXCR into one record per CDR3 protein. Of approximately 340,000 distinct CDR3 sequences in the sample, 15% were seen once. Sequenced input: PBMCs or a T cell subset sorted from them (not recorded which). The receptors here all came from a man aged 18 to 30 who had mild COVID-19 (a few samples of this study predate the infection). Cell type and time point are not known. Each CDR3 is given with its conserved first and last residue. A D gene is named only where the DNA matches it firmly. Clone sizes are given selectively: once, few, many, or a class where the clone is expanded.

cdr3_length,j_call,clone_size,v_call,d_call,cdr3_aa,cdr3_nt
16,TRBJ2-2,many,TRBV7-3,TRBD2,CASSLILAVNTGELFF,TGTGCCAGCAGCTTAATCCTAGCGGTGAACACCGGGGAGCTGTTTTTT
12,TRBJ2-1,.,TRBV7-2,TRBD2,CASSGSGVQQFF,TGTGCCAGCAGCGGTAGCGGGGTACAGCAGTTCTTC
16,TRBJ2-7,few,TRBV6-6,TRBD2,CASSYARLAGGLEQYF,TGTGCCAGCAGTTACGCAAGACTAGCGGGGGGACTCGAGCAGTACTTC
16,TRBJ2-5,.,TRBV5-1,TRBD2,CASSLGVSGEQETQYF,TGCGCCAGCAGCTTGGGGGTTAGCGGGGAGCAAGAGACCCAGTACTTC
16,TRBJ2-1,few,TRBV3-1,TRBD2,CASSHRGGAGYNEQFF,TGTGCCAGCAGCCATCGCGGGGGGGCGGGATACAATGAGCAGTTCTTC
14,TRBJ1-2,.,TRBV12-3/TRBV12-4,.,CASSSSQGHYGYTF,TGTGCCAGCAGTTCCAGCCAGGGACACTATGGCTACACCTTC
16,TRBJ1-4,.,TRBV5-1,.,CASSCTGPGEGEKLFF,TGCGCCAGCAGCTGTACTGGTCCCGGCGAAGGTGAAAAACTGTTTTTT
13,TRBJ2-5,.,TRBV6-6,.,CASSWQWEETQYF,TGTGCCAGCAGTTGGCAGTGGGAAGAGACCCAGTACTTC
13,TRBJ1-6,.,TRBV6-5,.,CASSYSYNSPLHF,TGTGCCAGCAGTTATTCCTATAATTCACCCCTCCACTTT
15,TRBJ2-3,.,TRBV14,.,CASSQVRTTADTQYF,TGTGCCAGCAGCCAAGTACGGACTACAGCAGATACGCAGTATTTT
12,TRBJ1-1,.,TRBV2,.,CASGGRGLEAFF,TGTGCCAGCGGGGGGAGGGGTCTTGAAGCTTTCTTT
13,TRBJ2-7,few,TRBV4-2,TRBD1,CASSSTGDDEQYF,TGTGCCAGCAGTAGCACAGGGGACGACGAGCAGTACTTC
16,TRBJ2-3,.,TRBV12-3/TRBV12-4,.,CASSLGRTVGADTQYF,TGTGCCAGCAGTTTAGGTAGAACAGTCGGTGCTGATACGCAGTATTTT
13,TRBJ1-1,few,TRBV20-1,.,CSARNGLNTEAFF,TGCAGTGCTAGGAACGGCCTGAACACTGAAGCTTTCTTT
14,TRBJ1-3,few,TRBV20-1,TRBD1,CSARDQEGGHTIYF,TGCAGTGCTAGAGATCAAGAAGGGGGCCACACCATATATTTT
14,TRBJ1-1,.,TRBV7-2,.,CASSFGGSETEAFF,TGTGCCAGCAGCTTCGGGGGCAGTGAGACTGAAGCTTTCTTT
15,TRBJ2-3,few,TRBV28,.,CASSLIRGLTDTQYF,TGTGCCAGCAGTTTGATCCGGGGGCTCACAGATACGCAGTATTTT
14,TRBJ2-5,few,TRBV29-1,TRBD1,CSAENRGRRETQYF,TGCAGCGCGGAAAACAGGGGGCGCCGAGAGACCCAGTACTTC
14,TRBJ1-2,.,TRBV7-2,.,CASSRPATNYGYTF,TGTGCCAGCAGCCGACCTGCCACTAACTATGGCTACACCTTC
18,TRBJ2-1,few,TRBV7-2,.,CASSTERVAPLTYNEQFF,TGTGCCAGCAGCACGGAGAGGGTCGCACCACTCACCTACAATGAGCAGTTCTTC
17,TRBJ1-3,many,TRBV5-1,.,CASSLDAAGAFGNTIYF,TGCGCCAGCAGCTTGGACGCCGCGGGCGCATTCGGAAACACCATATATTTT
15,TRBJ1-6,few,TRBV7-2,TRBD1,CASSFDRGDNSPLHF,TGTGCCAGCAGCTTCGACAGGGGCGATAATTCACCCCTCCACTTT
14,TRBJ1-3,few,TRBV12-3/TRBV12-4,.,CASSLSRTGNTIYF,TGTGCCAGCAGTTTATCGAGGACTGGAAACACCATATATTTT
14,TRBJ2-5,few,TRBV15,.,CATAPGLNQETQYF,TGTGCCACCGCCCCGGGACTGAACCAAGAGACCCAGTACTTC
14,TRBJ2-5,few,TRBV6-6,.,CASSYSRVQETQYF,TGTGCCAGCAGTTACTCAAGGGTCCAAGAGACCCAGTACTTC
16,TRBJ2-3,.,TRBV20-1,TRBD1,CSAPLKTGTTQDTQYF,TGCAGTGCTCCTCTCAAGACAGGGACCACACAGGATACGCAGTATTTT